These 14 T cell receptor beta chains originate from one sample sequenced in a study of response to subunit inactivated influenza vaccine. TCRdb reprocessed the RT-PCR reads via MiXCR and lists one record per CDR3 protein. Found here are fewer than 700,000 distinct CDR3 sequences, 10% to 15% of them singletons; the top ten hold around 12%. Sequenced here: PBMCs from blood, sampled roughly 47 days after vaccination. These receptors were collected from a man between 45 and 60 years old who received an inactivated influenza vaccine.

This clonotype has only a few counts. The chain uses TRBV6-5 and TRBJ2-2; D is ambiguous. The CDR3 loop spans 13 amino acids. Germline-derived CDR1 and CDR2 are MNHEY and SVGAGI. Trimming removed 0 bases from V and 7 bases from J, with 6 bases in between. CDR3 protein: CASSYSFIGELFF. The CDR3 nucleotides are TGTGCCAGCAGTTACTCTTTTATCGGGGAGCTGTTTTTT.

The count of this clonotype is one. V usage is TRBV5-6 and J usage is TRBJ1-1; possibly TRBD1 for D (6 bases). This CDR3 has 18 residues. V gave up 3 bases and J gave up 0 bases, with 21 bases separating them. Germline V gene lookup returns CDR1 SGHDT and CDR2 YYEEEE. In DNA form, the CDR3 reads TGTGCCAGCAGCTCAAACAGGGATTTGTTGAGGATGAACACTGAAGCTTTCTTT. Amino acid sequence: CASSSNRDLLRMNTEAFF.

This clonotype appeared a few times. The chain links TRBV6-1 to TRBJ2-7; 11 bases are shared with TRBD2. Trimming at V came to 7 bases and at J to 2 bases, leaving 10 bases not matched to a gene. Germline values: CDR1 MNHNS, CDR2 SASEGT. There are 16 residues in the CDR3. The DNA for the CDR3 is TGTGCCAGCACTCAAAGAGGGACTAGCGGCGCCTACGAGCAGTACTTC. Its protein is CASTQRGTSGAYEQYF.

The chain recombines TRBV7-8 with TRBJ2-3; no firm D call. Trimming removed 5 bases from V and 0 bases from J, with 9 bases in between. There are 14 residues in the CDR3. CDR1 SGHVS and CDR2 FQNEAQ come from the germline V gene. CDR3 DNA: TGTGCCAGCAGCGCCCACCCTAGCACAGATACGCAGTATTTT. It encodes CASSAHPSTDTQYF.

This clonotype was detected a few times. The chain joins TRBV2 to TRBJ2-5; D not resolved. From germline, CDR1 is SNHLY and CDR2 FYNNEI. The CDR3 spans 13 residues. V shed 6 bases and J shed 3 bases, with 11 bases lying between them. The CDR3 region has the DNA TGTGCCAGCAGGATAAACCATAAAGAGACCCAGTACTTC. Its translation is CASRINHKETQYF.

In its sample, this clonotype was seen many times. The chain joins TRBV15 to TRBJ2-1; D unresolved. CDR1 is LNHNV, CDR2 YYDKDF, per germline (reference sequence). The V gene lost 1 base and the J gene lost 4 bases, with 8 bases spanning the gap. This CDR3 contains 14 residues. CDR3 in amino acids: CATSRGGGYNEQFF. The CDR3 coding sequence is TGTGCCACCAGCAGAGGCGGCGGTTACAATGAGCAGTTCTTC.

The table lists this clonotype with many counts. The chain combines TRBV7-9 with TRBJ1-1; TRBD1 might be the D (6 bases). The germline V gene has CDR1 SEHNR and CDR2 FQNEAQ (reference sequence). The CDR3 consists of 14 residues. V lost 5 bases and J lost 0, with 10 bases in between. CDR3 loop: CASSPTGLNTEAFF. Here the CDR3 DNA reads TGTGCCAGCAGCCCGACAGGCCTGAACACTGAAGCTTTCTTT.

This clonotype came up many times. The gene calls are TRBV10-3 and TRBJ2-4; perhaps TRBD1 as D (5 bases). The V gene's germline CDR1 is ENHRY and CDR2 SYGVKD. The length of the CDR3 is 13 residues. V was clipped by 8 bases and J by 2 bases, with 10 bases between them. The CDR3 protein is CAIGARSKNIQYF. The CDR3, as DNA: TGTGCCATCGGGGCTCGGTCCAAAAACATTCAGTACTTC.

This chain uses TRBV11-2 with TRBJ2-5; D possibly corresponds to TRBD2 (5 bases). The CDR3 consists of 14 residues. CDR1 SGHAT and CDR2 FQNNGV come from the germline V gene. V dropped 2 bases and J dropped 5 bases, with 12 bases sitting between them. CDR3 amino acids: CASSLSWPGETQYF. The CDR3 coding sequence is TGTGCCAGCAGCTTAAGTTGGCCGGGGGAGACCCAGTACTTC.

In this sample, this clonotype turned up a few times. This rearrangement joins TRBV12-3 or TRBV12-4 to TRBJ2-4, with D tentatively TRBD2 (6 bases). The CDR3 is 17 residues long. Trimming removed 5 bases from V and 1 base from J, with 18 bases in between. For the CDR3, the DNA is TGTGCCAGCAGTCCCGGGTGGTCAGGGAGGGCCAAAAACATTCAGTACTTC. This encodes CASSPGWSGRAKNIQYF.

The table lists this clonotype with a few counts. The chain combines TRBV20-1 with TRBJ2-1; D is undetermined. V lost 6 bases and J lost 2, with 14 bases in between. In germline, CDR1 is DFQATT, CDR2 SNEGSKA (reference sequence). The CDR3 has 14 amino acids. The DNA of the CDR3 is TGCAGTGCCCGGTGGGGTAGAACCTACAATGAGCAGTTCTTC. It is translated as CSARWGRTYNEQFF.

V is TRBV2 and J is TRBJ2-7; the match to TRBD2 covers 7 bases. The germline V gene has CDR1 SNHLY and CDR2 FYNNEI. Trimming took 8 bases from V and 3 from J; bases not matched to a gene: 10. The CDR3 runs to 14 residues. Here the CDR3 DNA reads TGTGCCAGCCTAGAGGGCGGGGGAAACTACGAGCAGTACTTC. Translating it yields CASLEGGGNYEQYF. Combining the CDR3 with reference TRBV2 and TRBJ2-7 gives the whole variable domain EPEVTQTPSHQVTQMGQEVILRCVPISNHLYFYWYRQILGQKVEFLVSFYNNEISEKSEIFDDQFSVERPDGSNFTLKIRSTKLEDSAMYFCASLEGGGNYEQYFGPGTRLTVT.

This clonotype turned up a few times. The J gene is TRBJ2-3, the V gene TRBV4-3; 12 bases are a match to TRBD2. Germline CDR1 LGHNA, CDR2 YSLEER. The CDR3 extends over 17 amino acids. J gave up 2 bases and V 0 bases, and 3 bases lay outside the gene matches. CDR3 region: CASSQDLAGGPTDTQYF. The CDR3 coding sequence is TGCGCCAGCAGCCAAGATCTAGCGGGGGGGCCCACAGATACGCAGTATTTT.

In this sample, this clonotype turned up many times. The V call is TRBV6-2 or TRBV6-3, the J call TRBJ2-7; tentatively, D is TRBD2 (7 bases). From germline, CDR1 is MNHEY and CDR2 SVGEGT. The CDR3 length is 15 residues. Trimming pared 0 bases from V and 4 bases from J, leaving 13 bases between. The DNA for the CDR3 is TGTGCCAGCAGTTACTCGGCGGGGGCTGCTTACGAGCAGTACTTC. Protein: CASSYSAGAAYEQYF.